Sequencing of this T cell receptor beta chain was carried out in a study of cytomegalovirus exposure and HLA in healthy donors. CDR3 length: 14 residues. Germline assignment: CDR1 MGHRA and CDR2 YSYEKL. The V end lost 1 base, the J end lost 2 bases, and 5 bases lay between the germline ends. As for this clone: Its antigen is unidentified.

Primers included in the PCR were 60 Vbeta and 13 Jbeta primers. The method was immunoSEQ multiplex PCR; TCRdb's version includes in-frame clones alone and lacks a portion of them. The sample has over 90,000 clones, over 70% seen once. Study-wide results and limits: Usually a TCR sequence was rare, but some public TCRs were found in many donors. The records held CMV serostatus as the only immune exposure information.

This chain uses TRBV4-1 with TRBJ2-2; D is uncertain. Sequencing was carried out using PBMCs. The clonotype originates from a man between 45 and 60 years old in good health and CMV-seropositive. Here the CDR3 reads CASSQGSNTGELFF. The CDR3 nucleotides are TGCGCCAGCAGCCAAGGTAGTAACACCGGGGAGCTGTTTTTT.